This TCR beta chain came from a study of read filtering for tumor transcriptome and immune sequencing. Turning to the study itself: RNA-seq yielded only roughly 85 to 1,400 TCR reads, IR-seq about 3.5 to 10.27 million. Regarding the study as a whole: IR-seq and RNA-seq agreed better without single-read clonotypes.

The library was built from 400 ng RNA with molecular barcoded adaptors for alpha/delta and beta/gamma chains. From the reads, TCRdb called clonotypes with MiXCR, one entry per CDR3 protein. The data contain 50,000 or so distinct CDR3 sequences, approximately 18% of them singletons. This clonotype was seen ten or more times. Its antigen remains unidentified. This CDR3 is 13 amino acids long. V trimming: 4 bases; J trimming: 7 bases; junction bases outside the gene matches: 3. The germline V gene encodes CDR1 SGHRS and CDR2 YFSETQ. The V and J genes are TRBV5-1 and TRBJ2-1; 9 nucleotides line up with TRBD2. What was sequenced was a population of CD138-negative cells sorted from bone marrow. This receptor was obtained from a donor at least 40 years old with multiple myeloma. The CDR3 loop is CASSPSGNNEQFF. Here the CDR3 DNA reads TGCGCCAGCAGCCCTAGCGGGAATAATGAGCAGTTCTTC.